These T cell receptor beta chains were read from a single sample in a study of T-cell reconstitution after alpha-beta-depleted transplantation in children. TCRdb re-called the PCR reads with MiXCR, one entry per CDR3 protein. The data show around 300,000 distinct CDR3 sequences, over 7% seen once. The sample here was peripheral blood, taken 360 days after TCRalphabeta/CD19-depleted stem cell transplant. The receptors stem from a female patient aged 2 to 10 who had a stem cell transplant for Fanconi anemia, so the T cells may come from the graft donor. Both conserved end residues are part of each CDR3. Fields, in order: D gene, clone size, CDR3 length, J gene, V gene, CDR3 DNA, CDR3 protein. D genes are given only for firm matches. Only some rows state a clone size, as once, few, many or a class for expanded clones.

D: TRBD1; size: .; length: 16; J: TRBJ1-3; V: TRBV20-1; DNA: TGCAGTGCTAGAGGCGGGACAGTTACAAACGGAAACACCATATATTTT; CDR3: CSARGGTVTNGNTIYF
D: TRBD2; size: many; length: 16; J: TRBJ2-7; V: TRBV7-9; DNA: TGTGCCAGCAGCTTGCGACTAGCGGGGGGGTCCTACGAGCAGTACTTC; CDR3: CASSLRLAGGSYEQYF
D: .; size: few; length: 12; J: TRBJ2-7; V: TRBV20-1; DNA: TGCAGTGGCACGGACAGCTCCTACGAGCAGTACTTC; CDR3: CSGTDSSYEQYF
D: .; size: many; length: 16; J: TRBJ2-7; V: TRBV7-8; DNA: TGTGCCAGCAGCAAGAACGGAGGCGGGGAGGCGTACGAGCAGTACTTC; CDR3: CASSKNGGGEAYEQYF
D: TRBD2; size: many; length: 15; J: TRBJ2-4; V: TRBV5-1; DNA: TGCGCCAGCAGCTTGGGGCTAGCGGGACTCGACATTCAGTACTTC; CDR3: CASSLGLAGLDIQYF
D: .; size: many; length: 15; J: TRBJ1-3; V: TRBV5-1; DNA: TGCGCCAGCAGCTTGGGCGATTTCTCTGGAAACACCATATATTTT; CDR3: CASSLGDFSGNTIYF
D: .; size: .; length: 15; J: TRBJ2-5; V: TRBV5-1; DNA: TGCGCCAGCAGATCCCTAGGGGGGATCCATTCAACCCAGTACTTC; CDR3: CASRSLGGIHSTQYF
D: TRBD2; size: many; length: 17; J: TRBJ2-7; V: TRBV4-3; DNA: TGCGCCAGCAGCCAAGAGAAAGGCGGGGGGCTGGCGGGGGAGCAGTACTTC; CDR3: CASSQEKGGGLAGEQYF
D: .; size: .; length: 16; J: TRBJ2-5; V: TRBV20-1; DNA: TGCAGTGCTCACCTTGTGGCCGGGCTCAAACAAGAGACCCAGTACTTC; CDR3: CSAHLVAGLKQETQYF
D: .; size: .; length: 18; J: TRBJ2-3; V: TRBV3-1; DNA: TGTGCCACCTCCTCCTCTGGCGGCGTTAGCTCTAGCACAGATACGCAGTATTTT; CDR3: CATSSSGGVSSSTDTQYF
D: TRBD2; size: .; length: 16; J: TRBJ2-4; V: TRBV7-2; DNA: TGTGCCAGCAGCTTAGACGGCGGGGGAGCCAAAAACATTCAGTACTTC; CDR3: CASSLDGGGAKNIQYF
D: TRBD1; size: .; length: 18; J: TRBJ1-5; V: TRBV3-1; DNA: TGTGCCTTCAGTTCCGGGACAGGGGCGCGTTATAGCAATCAGCCCCAGCATTTT; CDR3: CAFSSGTGARYSNQPQHF
D: .; size: few; length: 16; J: TRBJ1-6; V: TRBV7-6; DNA: TGTGCCAGCAGCCAGAGCCGGACAAATTATAATTCACCCCTCCACTTT; CDR3: CASSQSRTNYNSPLHF
D: TRBD2; size: .; length: 17; J: TRBJ2-1; V: TRBV4-2; DNA: TGTGTCAGCAGCCCCGGACTAGCGGGGGGGTTCTTGTATGAGCAGTTCTTC; CDR3: CVSSPGLAGGFLYEQFF